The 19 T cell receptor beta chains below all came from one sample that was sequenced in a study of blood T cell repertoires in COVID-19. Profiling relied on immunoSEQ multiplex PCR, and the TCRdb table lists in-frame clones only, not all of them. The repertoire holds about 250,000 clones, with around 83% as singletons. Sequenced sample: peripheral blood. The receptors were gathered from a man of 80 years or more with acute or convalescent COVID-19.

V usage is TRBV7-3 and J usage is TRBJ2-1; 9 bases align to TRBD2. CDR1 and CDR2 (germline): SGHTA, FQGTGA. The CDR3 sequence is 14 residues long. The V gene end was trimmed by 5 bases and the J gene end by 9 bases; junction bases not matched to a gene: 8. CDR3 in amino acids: CASSHGGRAGEQFF. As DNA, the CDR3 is TGTGCCAGCAGCCACGGCGGGAGGGCCGGTGAGCAGTTCTTC.

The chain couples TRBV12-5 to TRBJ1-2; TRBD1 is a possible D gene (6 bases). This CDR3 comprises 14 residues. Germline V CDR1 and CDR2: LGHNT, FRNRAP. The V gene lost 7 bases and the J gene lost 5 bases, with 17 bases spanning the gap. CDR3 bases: TGTGCTAGTGCCCCCGGACAGACTCTATATGGCTACACCTTC. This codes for CASAPGQTLYGYTF.

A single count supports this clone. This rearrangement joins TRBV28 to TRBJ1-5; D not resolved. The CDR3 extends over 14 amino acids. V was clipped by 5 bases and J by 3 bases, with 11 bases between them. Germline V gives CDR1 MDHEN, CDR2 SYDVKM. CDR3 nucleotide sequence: TGTGCCAGCAGTCCCCCCAGTTTCAATCAGCCCCAGCATTTT. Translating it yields CASSPPSFNQPQHF.

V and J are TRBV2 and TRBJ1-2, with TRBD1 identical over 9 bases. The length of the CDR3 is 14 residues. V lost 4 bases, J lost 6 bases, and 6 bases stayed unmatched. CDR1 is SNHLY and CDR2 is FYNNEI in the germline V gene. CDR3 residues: CASSVLQGADGYTF. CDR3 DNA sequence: TGTGCCAGCAGTGTATTACAGGGGGCGGATGGCTACACCTTC.

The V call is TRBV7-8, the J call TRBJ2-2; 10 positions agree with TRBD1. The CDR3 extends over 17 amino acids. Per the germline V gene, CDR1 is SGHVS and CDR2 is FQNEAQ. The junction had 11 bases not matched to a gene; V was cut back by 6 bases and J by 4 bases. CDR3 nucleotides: TGTGCCAGCAGGGACATTGCGGGACAGGGGACCACCGGGGAGCTGTTTTTT. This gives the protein CASRDIAGQGTTGELFF.

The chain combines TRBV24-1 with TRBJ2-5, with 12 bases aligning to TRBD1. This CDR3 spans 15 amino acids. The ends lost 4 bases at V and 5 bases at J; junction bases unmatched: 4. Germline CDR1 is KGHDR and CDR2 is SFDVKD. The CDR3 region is CATSEGTGGFETQYF. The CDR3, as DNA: TGTGCCACCAGTGAAGGGACAGGGGGCTTCGAGACCCAGTACTTC.

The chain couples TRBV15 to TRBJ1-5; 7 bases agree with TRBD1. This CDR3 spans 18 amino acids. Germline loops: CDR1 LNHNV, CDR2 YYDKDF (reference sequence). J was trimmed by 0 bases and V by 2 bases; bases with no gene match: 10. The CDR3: CATSRLQGRRDSNQPQHF. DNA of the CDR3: TGTGCCACCAGCAGACTACAGGGGCGCAGGGATAGCAATCAGCCCCAGCATTTT.

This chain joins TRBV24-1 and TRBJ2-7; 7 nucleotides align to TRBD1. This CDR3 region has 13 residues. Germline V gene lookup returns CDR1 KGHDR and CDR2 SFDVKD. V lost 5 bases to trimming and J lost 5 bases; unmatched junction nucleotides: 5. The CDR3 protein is CATSGRGRNEQYF. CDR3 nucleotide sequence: TGTGCCACCAGTGGAAGGGGGCGAAACGAGCAGTACTTC.

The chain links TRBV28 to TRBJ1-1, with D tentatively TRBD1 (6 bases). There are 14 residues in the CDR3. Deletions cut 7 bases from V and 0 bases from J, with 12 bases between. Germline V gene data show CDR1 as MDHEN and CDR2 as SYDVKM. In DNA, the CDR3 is TGTGCCAGCACCACGACAGGTTTGAACACTGAAGCTTTCTTT. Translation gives CASTTTGLNTEAFF.

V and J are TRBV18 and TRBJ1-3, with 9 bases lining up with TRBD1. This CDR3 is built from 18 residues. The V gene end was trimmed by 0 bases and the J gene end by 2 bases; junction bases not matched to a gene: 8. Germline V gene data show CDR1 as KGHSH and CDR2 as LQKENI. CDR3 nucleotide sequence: TGTGCCAGCTCACCACCTTATTCGGGGACAGGGCCTGGAAACACCATATATTTT. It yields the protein CASSPPYSGTGPGNTIYF. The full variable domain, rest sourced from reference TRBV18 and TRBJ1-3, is NAGVMQNPRHLVRRRGQEARLRCSPMKGHSHVYWYRQLPEEGLKFMVYLQKENIIDESGMPKERFSAEFPKEGPSILRIQQVVRGDSAAYFCASSPPYSGTGPGNTIYFGEGSWLTVV.

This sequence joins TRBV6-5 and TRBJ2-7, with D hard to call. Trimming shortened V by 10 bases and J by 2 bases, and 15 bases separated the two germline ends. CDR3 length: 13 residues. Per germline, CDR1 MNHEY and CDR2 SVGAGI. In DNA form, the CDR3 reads TGTGCCACCGAGGAGAGAACCACCTACGAGCAGTACTTC. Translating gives CATEERTTYEQYF.

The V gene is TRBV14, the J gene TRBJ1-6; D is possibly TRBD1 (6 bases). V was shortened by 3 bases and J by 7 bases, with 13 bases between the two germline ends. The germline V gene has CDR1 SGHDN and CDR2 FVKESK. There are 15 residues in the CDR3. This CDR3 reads CASSQQWGRNSPLHF. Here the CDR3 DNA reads TGTGCCAGCAGCCAGCAGTGGGGGCGGAATTCACCCCTCCACTTT.

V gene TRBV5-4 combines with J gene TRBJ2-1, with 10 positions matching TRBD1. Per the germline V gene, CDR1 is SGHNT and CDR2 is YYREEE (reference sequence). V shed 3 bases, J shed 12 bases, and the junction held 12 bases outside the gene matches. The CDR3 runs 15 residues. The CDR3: CASSSGQGNVGMQFF. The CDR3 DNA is TGTGCCAGCAGCTCGGGACAGGGGAACGTCGGGATGCAGTTCTTC. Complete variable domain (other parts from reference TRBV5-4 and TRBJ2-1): ETGVTQSPTHLIKTRGQQVTLRCSSQSGHNTVSWYQQALGQGPQFIFQYYREEENGRGNFPPRFSGLQFPNYSSELNVNALELDDSALYLCASSSGQGNVGMQFFGPGTRLTVL.

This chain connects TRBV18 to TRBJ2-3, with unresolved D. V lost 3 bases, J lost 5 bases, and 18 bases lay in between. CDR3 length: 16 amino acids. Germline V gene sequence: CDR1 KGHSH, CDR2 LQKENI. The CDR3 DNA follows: TGTGCCAGCTCACCCCGGCCGACCTCGCCAGGAGATACGCAGTATTTT. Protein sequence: CASSPRPTSPGDTQYF.

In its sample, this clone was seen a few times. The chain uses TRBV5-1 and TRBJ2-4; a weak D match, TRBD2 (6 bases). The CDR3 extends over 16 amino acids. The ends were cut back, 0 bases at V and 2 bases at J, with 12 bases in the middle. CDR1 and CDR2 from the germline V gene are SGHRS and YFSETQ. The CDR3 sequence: CASSLAGAGTKNIQYF. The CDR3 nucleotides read TGCGCCAGCAGCTTGGCCGGGGCGGGGACCAAAAACATTCAGTACTTC. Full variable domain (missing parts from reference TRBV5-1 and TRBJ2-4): KAGVTQTPRYLIKTRGQQVTLSCSPISGHRSVSWYQQTPGQGLQFLFEYFSETQRNKGNFPGRFSGRQFSNSRSEMNVSTLELGDSALYLCASSLAGAGTKNIQYFGAGTRLSVL.

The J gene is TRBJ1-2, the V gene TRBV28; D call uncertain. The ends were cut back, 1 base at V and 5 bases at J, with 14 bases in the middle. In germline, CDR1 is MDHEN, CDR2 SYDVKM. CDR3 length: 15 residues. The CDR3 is CASSLSGVRGYGYTF. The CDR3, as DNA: TGTGCCAGCAGTTTATCGGGCGTACGGGGATATGGCTACACCTTC.

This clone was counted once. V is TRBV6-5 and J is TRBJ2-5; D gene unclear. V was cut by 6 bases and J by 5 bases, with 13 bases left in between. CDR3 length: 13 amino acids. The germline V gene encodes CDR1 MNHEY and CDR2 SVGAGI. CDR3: CASSIQDPETQYF. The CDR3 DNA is TGTGCCAGCAGCATCCAGGATCCGGAGACCCAGTACTTC.

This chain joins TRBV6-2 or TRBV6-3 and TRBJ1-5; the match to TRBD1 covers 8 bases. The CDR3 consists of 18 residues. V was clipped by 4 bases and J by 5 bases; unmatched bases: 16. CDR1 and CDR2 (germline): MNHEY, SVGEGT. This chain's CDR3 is CASSSYRAGGASDQPQHF. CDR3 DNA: TGTGCCAGCAGTTCCTACCGGGCAGGGGGCGCTTCGGATCAGCCCCAGCATTTT.

The CDR3 loop reads CASSPPLAGNSYEQYF. In DNA form, the CDR3 reads TGTGCCAGCTCACCACCTCTGGCAGGGAACTCCTACGAGCAGTACTTC. The genes are TRBV18 and TRBJ2-7; a possible D gene is TRBD1 (5 bases). V gave up 0 bases and J gave up 0 bases, with 12 bases separating them. The CDR3 sequence is 16 residues long. Germline CDR1 and CDR2: KGHSH and LQKENI.